These T cell receptor beta chains were read from a single sample in a study of technical replicates of blood from a few donors. Assay: immunoSEQ multiplex PCR; the TCRdb copy retains only in-frame clones and omits some. The sample consists of 14,000 or so clones, around 85% of them appearing once. The sequenced sample consisted of PBMCs. All receptors derive from a human donor in good health. The CDR3 runs from the conserved cysteine through the conserved F or W. Each record gives: V gene, J gene, D gene, clone size, CDR3 DNA, CDR3 protein. A D gene is named only where the DNA matches it firmly. Clone size, where shown, is once, few, many, or a class for clones that have expanded.

>TRBV5-5|TRBJ2-5|-|once
TGTGCCAGCAGCTTACGGGGGGCCAGCCAACGAGAGACCCAGTACTTC
CASSLRGASQRETQYF
>TRBV6-1|TRBJ2-7|TRBD2|few
TGTGCCAGCAGTGATGGGGCGGGAGCCCCGCACGAGCAGTACTTC
CASSDGAGAPHEQYF
>TRBV6-5|TRBJ1-4|-|once
TGTGCCAGCAGTTACTCGACGGGGATGGGGGAAAAACTGTTTTTT
CASSYSTGMGEKLFF
>TRBV6-1|TRBJ2-7|TRBD2|-
TGTGCCAGCAGTGAAGCTAGCGGGAGCTCCTACGAGCAGTACTTC
CASSEASGSSYEQYF
>TRBV25-1|TRBJ1-3|TRBD1|-
TGTGCCAGCAGTGACGAGAGGGGGCTCTCTGGAAACACCATATATTTT
CASSDERGLSGNTIYF
>TRBV5-1|TRBJ1-1|TRBD1|-
TGCGCCAGCAGAGACCAGGGGGCGCGGACTGAAGCTTTCTTT
CASRDQGARTEAFF
>TRBV9|TRBJ1-1|-|-
TGTGCCAGCAGCGGTCGACAGACTGAAGCTTTCTTT
CASSGRQTEAFF
>TRBV9|TRBJ2-1|-|-
TGTGCCAGCAGCGTAGGTAGCGGCCCCGACAATGAGCAGTTCTTC
CASSVGSGPDNEQFF
>TRBV6-4|TRBJ2-7|TRBD2|-
TGTGCCAGCAGTCCGAACCCTACTCTTAGCGGGACCGAACCCTACGAGCAGTACTTC
CASSPNPTLSGTEPYEQYF
>TRBV9|TRBJ2-7|-|-
TGTGCCAGCAGCGTAGCTGGAGGGCCCTACGAGCAGTACTTC
CASSVAGGPYEQYF
>TRBV4-1|TRBJ2-3|-|-
TGCGCCAGCCGCACCATTGCGGGCCAAGCCCCAGATACGCAGTATTTT
CASRTIAGQAPDTQYF
>TRBV30|TRBJ2-2|TRBD1|-
TGTGCCTGGAGTACAGGGGCAGGCCTGGGGGAGCTGTTTTTT
CAWSTGAGLGELFF
>TRBV6-6|TRBJ2-7|-|-
TGTGGTTATACCTACGAGCAGTACTTC
CGYTYEQYF
>TRBV2|TRBJ1-1|TRBD1|-
TGTGCCAGCAGTGTCCAGGGGGTTGGTGAAGCTTTCTTT
CASSVQGVGEAFF
>TRBV4-1|TRBJ2-5|-|-
TGCGCCAGCAGCCAAGGGAGGGGCGAGTACCAAGAGACCCAGTACTTC
CASSQGRGEYQETQYF
>TRBV5-1|TRBJ2-5|-|-
TGCGCCAGCAGCTTGTTAAGCGGCCAAGAGACCCAGTACTTC
CASSLLSGQETQYF
>TRBV7-9|TRBJ2-1|TRBD1|-
TGTGCCAGCAGTTCAGAGATTCAGGGGGCAGGGAGGGAGCAGTTCTTC
CASSSEIQGAGREQFF
>TRBV7-8|TRBJ2-1|-|-
TGTGCCAGCAGCCCGTTTACAGGGATAAGATACAATGAGCAGTTCTTC
CASSPFTGIRYNEQFF
>TRBV5-4|TRBJ2-5|-|-
TGTGCCAGCAGCTTGCAGGTTTCAGAGACCCAGTACTTC
CASSLQVSETQYF
>TRBV11-3|TRBJ2-5|-|-
TGTGCCAGCAGCTTAGGCCGGGGGGCATGGTCGCAAGAGACCCAGTACTTC
CASSLGRGAWSQETQYF
>TRBV27|TRBJ2-7|TRBD1|-
TGTGCCAGCCGAACAGGGGGCCGCGAGCAGTACTTC
CASRTGGREQYF
>TRBV15|TRBJ2-4|TRBD2|-
TGTGCCACCAGCCCGACTAGCGGGAGTATGAAAAACATTCAGTACTTC
CATSPTSGSMKNIQYF
>TRBV27|TRBJ2-2|-|-
TGTGCCAGCAGTTTGCAGGTGGGCGCTGCCGGGGAGCTGTTTTTT
CASSLQVGAAGELFF
>TRBV29-1|TRBJ2-5|TRBD2|once
TGCAGCGCAAGGGAGGGGAGTGAGTCCCAAGAGACCCAGTACTTC
CSAREGSESQETQYF
>TRBV27|TRBJ2-1|TRBD2|-
TGTGCCAGCAGTTTAAGCGGGGGCCTGGCCAATGAGCAGTTCTTC
CASSLSGGLANEQFF
>TRBV4-2|TRBJ2-7|-|-
TGTGCCAGCAGCCAAGATAGGGCGGGATTCGAGCAGTACTTC
CASSQDRAGFEQYF
>TRBV7-9|TRBJ2-2|-|-
TGTGCCAGCAGCTCCATTCTAGCCGGGGAGCTGTTTTTT
CASSSILAGELFF
>TRBV18|TRBJ2-2|-|-
TGTGCCAGCTCACGGCGGGACGGCAGCGGGGAGCTGTTTTTT
CASSRRDGSGELFF
>TRBV10-3|TRBJ2-3|TRBD1|-
TGTGCCATCAGTGAGTCGGACAGGGAAACAGATACGCAGTATTTT
CAISESDRETDTQYF
>TRBV7-8|TRBJ2-5|TRBD1|-
TGTGCCAGCAGCCCGCCGAGGTTTCGGACAGGACAGCAAGAGACCCAGTACTTC
CASSPPRFRTGQQETQYF
>TRBV9|TRBJ1-5|TRBD1|-
TGTGCCAGCAGCGCGACCGGGACAGGGGATCAGCCCCAGCATTTT
CASSATGTGDQPQHF
>TRBV6-1|TRBJ2-7|-|-
TGTGCCAGCAGTGAAGGGCCGGACAGATACTACGAGCAGTACTTC
CASSEGPDRYYEQYF
>TRBV18|TRBJ1-3|TRBD1|-
TGTGCCAGCTCACCGGACAGGCCCTCTGGAAACACCATATATTTT
CASSPDRPSGNTIYF
>TRBV9|TRBJ2-7|TRBD2|-
TGTGCCAGCAGCGTTTCCGGGACTAGCGGGAGAGGCGAGCAGTACTTC
CASSVSGTSGRGEQYF
>TRBV13|TRBJ1-1|-|-
TGTGCCAGCAGCCCCGGGGACACTGAAGCTTTCTTT
CASSPGDTEAFF
>TRBV2|TRBJ2-1|-|-
TGTGCCAGCAGCCAAGGGGCGCTCAATGAGCAGTTCTTC
CASSQGALNEQFF
>TRBV29-1|TRBJ2-3|TRBD2|once
TGCAGCGTTGGACTAGCGGGAGCCAGCACAGATACGCAGTATTTT
CSVGLAGASTDTQYF
>TRBV5-1|TRBJ2-5|-|-
TGCGCCAGCAGCTTGGGACAGGCAGAAGGGACCCAGTACTTC
CASSLGQAEGTQYF
>TRBV16|TRBJ2-7|-|few
TGTGCCAGCAGCCAAGATGAGCGCGGAAATTACGAGCAGTACTTC
CASSQDERGNYEQYF
>TRBV7-2|TRBJ2-7|-|-
TGTGCCAGCAGTTCCCCTATTGTAGACGAGCAGTACTTC
CASSSPIVDEQYF
>TRBV2|TRBJ2-3|TRBD1|few
TGTGCCAGCAGAGGAGGACAGGGGAGGACAGATACGCAGTATTTT
CASRGGQGRTDTQYF
>TRBV5-1|TRBJ2-2|TRBD2|once
TGCGCCAGCAGCTTAGCGGGATTCGACACCGGGGAGCTGTTTTTT
CASSLAGFDTGELFF
>TRBV5-1|TRBJ1-1|-|-
TGCGCCAGCAGCTTGGGCTTAACAGGGTTGGGGGCTTGGGAGACTGAAGCTTTCTTT
CASSLGLTGLGAWETEAFF
>TRBV19|TRBJ1-2|TRBD1|-
TGTGCCAGTAATGACAGGGGGAATAACTATGGCTACACCTTC
CASNDRGNNYGYTF
>TRBV7-9|TRBJ2-1|TRBD2|-
TGTGCCAGCAGCCCCACTAGCGGGAGTCTACGCAATGAGCAGTTCTTC
CASSPTSGSLRNEQFF
>TRBV7-9|TRBJ1-1|-|-
TGTGCCAGCAGCCGCGGGTCGGGAATAGTCCCTGAAGCTTTCTTT
CASSRGSGIVPEAFF
>TRBV6-5|TRBJ2-2|-|-
TGTGCCAGCAGCCTACAGGGAGTTAACACCGGGGAGCTGTTTTTT
CASSLQGVNTGELFF
>TRBV27|TRBJ1-5|TRBD1|-
TGTGCCAGCAGTTTACAGGGGGTTCAGCCCCAGCATTTT
CASSLQGVQPQHF
>TRBV5-1|TRBJ2-7|-|-
TGCGCCAGCAGCCAGCAACAGGGATCCGGCGAGCAGTACTTC
CASSQQQGSGEQYF
>TRBV28|TRBJ2-2|TRBD2|-
TGTGCCAGCAGATCTGGACTAGGGCGGGAGACCGGGGGGCTGTTTTTT
CASRSGLGRETGGLFF
>TRBV28|TRBJ2-7|TRBD1|-
TGTGCCAGCAGTTCCTCGGGACAGCTCTCCTACGAGCAGTACTTC
CASSSSGQLSYEQYF
>TRBV5-6|TRBJ1-4|-|-
TGTGCCAGCAGCTTGTGGGGAGTTGCAACTAATGAAAAACTGTTTTTT
CASSLWGVATNEKLFF
>TRBV5-1|TRBJ2-7|TRBD2|once
TGCGCCAGCAGCGTGACAACTAGCGGGAGGCTCTCCTACGAGCAGTACTTC
CASSVTTSGRLSYEQYF
>TRBV28|TRBJ1-4|-|-
TGTGCCAGCAGTGGGTATGGGGGCATGGACGAAAAACTGTTTTTT
CASSGYGGMDEKLFF